These 8 T cell receptor beta chains share one sample of origin, sequenced in a study of blood T cell repertoires in COVID-19. TCRdb's copy holds only in-frame clones and misses some; the assay was immunoSEQ multiplex PCR. The sample includes 110,000 or so clones, roughly 80% of them seen just once. Sample: peripheral blood. Receptor source: a man aged 45 to 65 with acute or convalescent COVID-19.

J is TRBJ1-1 and V is TRBV9, with 9 bases lining up with TRBD1. Per the germline V gene, CDR1 is SGDLS and CDR2 is YYNGEE. This CDR3 is 14 amino acids long. Trimming removed 3 bases from V and 5 bases from J; junction bases left unmatched: 5. CDR3 region: CASSAGQGGTEAFF. CDR3 in DNA: TGTGCCAGCAGCGCGGGACAGGGAGGTACTGAAGCTTTCTTT.

The V and J genes are TRBV6-5 and TRBJ1-1; TRBD1 matches 7 bases. The CDR3 has 15 amino acids. Germline lookup yields CDR1 MNHEY and CDR2 SVGAGI. Losses at the gene ends were 8 bases for V and 0 bases for J; bases not matched to a gene: 9. The CDR3 reads CASGRTGSMNTEAFF. For the CDR3, the DNA is TGTGCCAGCGGTCGGACAGGCTCCATGAACACTGAAGCTTTCTTT.

The V gene is TRBV7-9, the J gene TRBJ1-5; D gene unclear. Trimming removed 1 base from V and 5 bases from J, with 9 bases in between. Germline lookup yields CDR1 SEHNR and CDR2 FQNEAQ (reference sequence). The CDR3 has 14 amino acids. The CDR3 loop is CASSLGGGYQPQHF. DNA of the CDR3: TGTGCCAGCAGCTTAGGCGGTGGGTATCAGCCCCAGCATTTT.

The genes are TRBV10-3 and TRBJ2-6; tentatively, D is TRBD2 (7 bases). The CDR3 contains 16 residues. Germline loops: CDR1 ENHRY, CDR2 SYGVKD. Trimming shortened V by 3 bases and J by 4 bases, and 13 bases separated the two germline ends. Here the CDR3 reads CAISDWGGNGANVLTF. Here the CDR3 DNA reads TGTGCCATCAGTGATTGGGGGGGCAACGGGGCCAACGTCCTGACTTTC.

The V and J genes are TRBV5-8 and TRBJ2-2, with TRBD2 identical over 10 bases. The germline gives CDR1 SGHTS, CDR2 YDEGEE. This CDR3 is 15 amino acids long. J lost 7 bases, V lost 3 bases, and 6 bases had no gene match. DNA for the CDR3: TGTGCCAGCAGCTGGGGACTAGCGTGGCGCGGGGAGCTGTTTTTT. Its protein product is CASSWGLAWRGELFF.

Only a few counts were recorded for this clone. The chain joins TRBV5-4 to TRBJ2-2; TRBD2 aligns across 9 bases. Per the germline V gene, CDR1 is SGHNT and CDR2 is YYREEE (reference sequence). The CDR3 loop spans 16 amino acids. The V segment lost 0 bases and the J segment 6 bases; nucleotides outside the gene matches: 6. This chain's CDR3 is CASSLGGGGAAGELFF. DNA for the CDR3: TGTGCCAGCAGCTTGGGTGGCGGGGGGGCCGCCGGGGAGCTGTTTTTT.

V is TRBV7-2 and J is TRBJ2-5; 11 positions match TRBD2. Per the germline V gene, CDR1 is SGHTA and CDR2 is FQGNSA. The CDR3 loop spans 16 amino acids. Germline trimming cut 2 bases from V and 5 bases from J; bases unmatched to any gene: 7. In DNA, the CDR3 is TGTGCCAGCAGCTTAAAACTAGCGGGGGCCGGGGAGACCCAGTACTTC. It is translated as CASSLKLAGAGETQYF.

This clone showed up just once. As DNA, the CDR3 is TGTGCCAGCAGTCGCAGGGGAAACACCATATATTTT. This encodes CASSRRGNTIYF. This sequence joins TRBV3-1 (or the pseudogene TRBV3-2) and TRBJ1-3; D remains ambiguous. Trimming pared 6 bases from V and 4 bases from J, leaving 7 bases between. Germline CDR1 LGHDT, CDR2 YNNKEL (reference sequence). The CDR3 extends over 12 amino acids.